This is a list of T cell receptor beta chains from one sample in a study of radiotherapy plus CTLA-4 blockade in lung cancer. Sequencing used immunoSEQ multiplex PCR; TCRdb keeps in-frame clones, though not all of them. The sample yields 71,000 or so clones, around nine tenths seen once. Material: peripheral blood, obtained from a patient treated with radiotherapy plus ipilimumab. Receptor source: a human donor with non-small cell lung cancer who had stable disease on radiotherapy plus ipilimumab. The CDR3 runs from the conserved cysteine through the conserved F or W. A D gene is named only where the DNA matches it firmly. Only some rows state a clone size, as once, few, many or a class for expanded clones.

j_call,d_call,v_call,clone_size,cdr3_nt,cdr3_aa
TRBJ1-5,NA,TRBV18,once,TGTGCCAGCTCACGGGGGCCCACCTTTAATCAGCCCCAGCATTTT,CASSRGPTFNQPQHF
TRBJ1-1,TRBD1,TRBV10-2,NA,TGCGCCAGCGGACAGGGGAACACTGAAGCTTTCTTT,CASGQGNTEAFF
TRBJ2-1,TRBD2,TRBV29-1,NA,TGCAGCTCCGGACTAGTCACAAACAATGAGCAGTTCTTC,CSSGLVTNNEQFF
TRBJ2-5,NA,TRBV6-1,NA,TGTGCCAGCAGTGAAAGAGGAAGAGAAGAGACCCAGTACTTC,CASSERGREETQYF
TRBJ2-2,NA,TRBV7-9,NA,TGTGCCAGCAGCTTAGTCGAAACCGGGGAGCTGTTTTTT,CASSLVETGELFF
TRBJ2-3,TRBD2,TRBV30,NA,TGTGCCTGGAGTTTGCGGGAGGCAGATACGCAGTATTTT,CAWSLREADTQYF
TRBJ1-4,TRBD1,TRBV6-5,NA,TGTGCCAGCAGATTGGGACAGTTAGGTGAAAAACTGTTTTTT,CASRLGQLGEKLFF
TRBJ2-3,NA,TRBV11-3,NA,TGTGCCAGCAGCTTAGATCCCGTGGGAGCGGCAGATACGCAGTATTTT,CASSLDPVGAADTQYF
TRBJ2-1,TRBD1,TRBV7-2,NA,TGTGCCAGCAGGATGGGACAGGGGAAAGGTGAGCAGTTCTTC,CASRMGQGKGEQFF
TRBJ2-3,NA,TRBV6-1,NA,TGTGCCAGCAGTTCCGTTCGGCCAGATACGCAGTATTTT,CASSSVRPDTQYF
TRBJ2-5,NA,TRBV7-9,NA,TGTGCCAGCAGATGGGGGCAGGACAGACCACAAGAGACCCAGTACTTC,CASRWGQDRPQETQYF
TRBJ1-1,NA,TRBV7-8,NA,TGTGCCAGCAGCTTAGCCGACGGGAACACTGAAGCTTTCTTT,CASSLADGNTEAFF
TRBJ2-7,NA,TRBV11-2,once,TGTGCCAGCAGCCTCCGAGTCAGGGGACACGAGCAGTACTTC,CASSLRVRGHEQYF
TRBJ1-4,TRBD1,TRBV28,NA,TGTGCCAGCAGACAGGACAGGGGACCTGAAAAACTGTTTTTT,CASRQDRGPEKLFF
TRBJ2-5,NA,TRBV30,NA,TGTGCCTGGTCTTCTAGCGTGCAAGAGACCCAGTACTTC,CAWSSSVQETQYF
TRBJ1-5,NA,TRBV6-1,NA,TGTGCCAGCAGTGAATTTAGGGGTAGACAGCCCCAGCATTTT,CASSEFRGRQPQHF
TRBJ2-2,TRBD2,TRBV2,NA,TGTGCCAGCAGGGGACCGGGGGGGGAAAGTACCGGGGAGCTGTTTTTT,CASRGPGGESTGELFF
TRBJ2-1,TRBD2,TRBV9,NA,TGTGCCAGCAGCGTAGATGGAGCTCGAGCACTAACGGGAGGAGGCCCTGGGCAGTTCTTC,CASSVDGARALTGGGPGQFF
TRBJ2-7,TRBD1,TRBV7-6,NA,TGTGCCAGCAGCCCCGGGACAGGGCTGTACGAGCAGTACTTC,CASSPGTGLYEQYF
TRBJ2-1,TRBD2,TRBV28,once,TGTGCCAGCAGTTCGGGAGGTCAGGACAAATACAATGAGCAGTTCTTC,CASSSGGQDKYNEQFF
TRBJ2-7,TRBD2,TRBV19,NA,TGTGCCAGTAGTAGAAGGACTAGCGGGAACTACGAGCAGTACTTC,CASSRRTSGNYEQYF
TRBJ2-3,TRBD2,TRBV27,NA,TGTGCCAGCAGTTTTTGGACTAGCGGGAGGGGAGTAGATACGCAGTATTTT,CASSFWTSGRGVDTQYF
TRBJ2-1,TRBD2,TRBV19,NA,TGTGCCAGTAGGTCGGGACTAGCGGGAGCTGGTGATTGGCTCTTC,CASRSGLAGAGDWLF
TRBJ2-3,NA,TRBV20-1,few,TGCAGTGCTCTCGGGACAAATACGCAGTATTTT,CSALGTNTQYF
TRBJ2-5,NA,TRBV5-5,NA,TGTGCCAGCAGCTTGGAAGTGTGGGAGACCCAGTACTTC,CASSLEVWETQYF
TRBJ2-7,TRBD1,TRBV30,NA,TGTGCCTGGAGTCAGGGGGTCTCCTACGAGCAGTACTTC,CAWSQGVSYEQYF
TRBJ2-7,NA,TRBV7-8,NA,TGTGCCAGCAGCTACGAGAGCGGGCAAAGCTCCTACGAGCAGTACTTC,CASSYESGQSSYEQYF
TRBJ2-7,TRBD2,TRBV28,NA,TGTGCCAGCAGCGCCCAGCGGGATTACGAGCAGTACTTC,CASSAQRDYEQYF
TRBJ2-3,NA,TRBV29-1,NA,TGCAGTAGCGGTACTCCGGGCCCAGATACGCAGTATTTT,CSSGTPGPDTQYF
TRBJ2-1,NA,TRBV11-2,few,TGTGCCAGCAGCTTAGATAGTCTAGCGCGATACAATGAGCAGTTCTTC,CASSLDSLARYNEQFF
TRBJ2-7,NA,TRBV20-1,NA,TGCAGTGCTAGAGTGGGGAAGGGGGAACCTTTC,CSARVGKGEPF
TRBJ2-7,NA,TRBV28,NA,TGTGCCAGCAGTTTCGGACAGAGGGTCTACTACGAGCAGTACTTC,CASSFGQRVYYEQYF
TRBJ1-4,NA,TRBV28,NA,TGTGCCAGCCGTCGTGGGGGGGCGAGTGAAAAACTGTTTTTT,CASRRGGASEKLFF
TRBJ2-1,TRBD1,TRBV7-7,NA,TGTGCTAGCAGCCTCGGTAGGGGACAGTCAAAGGGAGATGAGCAGTTCTTC,CASSLGRGQSKGDEQFF
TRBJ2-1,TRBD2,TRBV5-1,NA,TGCGCCAGCAGCTCGAACCCCCTTCGAGCGGGGGGGTCGTACAATGAGCAGTTCTTC,CASSSNPLRAGGSYNEQFF
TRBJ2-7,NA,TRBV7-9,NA,TGTGCCAGCAGCCCAGAATTGACCTACGAGCAGTACTTC,CASSPELTYEQYF
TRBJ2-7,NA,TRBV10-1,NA,TGCGCCAGCAGTGGAGGAGGGTCCTCCTACGAGCAGTACTTC,CASSGGGSSYEQYF
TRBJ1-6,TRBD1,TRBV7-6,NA,TGTGCCAGCAGCTGGACAGGGGATGATTCACCCCTCCACTTT,CASSWTGDDSPLHF
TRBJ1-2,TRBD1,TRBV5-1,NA,TGCGCCAGCAGCGACGGACAGGGAGAGAAGGGCTACACCTTC,CASSDGQGEKGYTF
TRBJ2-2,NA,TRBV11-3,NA,TGTGCCAGCAGCCCTCAGGGGCGGAACACCGGGGAGCTGTTTTTT,CASSPQGRNTGELFF
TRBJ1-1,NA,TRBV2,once,TGTGCCAGCAGTGAGCAAAGTCCGAGGAACACTGAAGCTTTCTTT,CASSEQSPRNTEAFF
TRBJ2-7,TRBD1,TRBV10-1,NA,TGCGCCAGCAGTGAGAGCAGATGGGGACAGGACTACTACGAGCAGTACTTC,CASSESRWGQDYYEQYF
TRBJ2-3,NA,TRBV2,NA,TGTGCCAGCAGTGCTCCCTTCACAGATACGCAGTATTTT,CASSAPFTDTQYF
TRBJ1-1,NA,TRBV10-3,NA,TGTGCCATCAGTGACCCAGGACATCCGAACACTGAAGCTTTCTTT,CAISDPGHPNTEAFF
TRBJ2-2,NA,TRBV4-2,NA,TGTGCCAGCAGCCGGGACGTATACACCGGGGAGCTGTTTTTT,CASSRDVYTGELFF
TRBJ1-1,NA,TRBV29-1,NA,TGCAGCGCGTCGAATCTAAACACTGAAGCTTTCTTT,CSASNLNTEAFF
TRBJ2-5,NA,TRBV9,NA,TGTGCCAGCAGCCCACGTCCGGGGTCCCAAGAGACCCAGTACTTC,CASSPRPGSQETQYF
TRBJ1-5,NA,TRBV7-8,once,TGTGCCAGCAGCTTATGGAATGGGCAGCCCCAGCATTTT,CASSLWNGQPQHF
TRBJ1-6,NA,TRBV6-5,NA,TGTGCCAGCAGTTACTCCCAGAGCTCCTATAATTCACCCCTCCACTTT,CASSYSQSSYNSPLHF
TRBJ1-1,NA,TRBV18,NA,TGTGCCAGCTCACTGATGAACACTGAAGCTTTCTTT,CASSLMNTEAFF
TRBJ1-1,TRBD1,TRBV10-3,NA,TGTGCCATGCAGGGGGCAGGACTTACTGAAGCTTTCTTT,CAMQGAGLTEAFF